These T cell receptor beta chains were read from a single sample in a study of T cells in Graves' hyperthyroidism and ophthalmopathy. TCRdb recomputed calls from the multiplex PCR reads with MiXCR, one row per CDR3 protein. The table shows about 840,000 distinct CDR3 sequences, with over 35% occurring only once. Input material: blood. Receptor source: a man younger than 35 with Graves' hyperthyroidism. CDR3s include the opening cysteine and the closing phenylalanine or tryptophan. A D gene is named only where the DNA matches it firmly. Where a row states a size, it is once, few, many or the class of an expanded clone; other rows omit it.

TRBV2	-	few	TRBJ1-5	CASSRGDPSNQPQHF	TGTGCCAGCAGTAGGGGGGACCCTAGCAATCAGCCCCAGCATTTT
TRBV5-8	-	-	TRBJ1-5	CASKNRGNQPQHF	TGTGCCAGCAAAAATCGGGGCAATCAGCCCCAGCATTTT
TRBV6-5	-	-	TRBJ1-1	CASTRTVAGAEAFF	TGTGCCAGTACTCGGACGGTGGCCGGGGCTGAAGCTTTCTTT
TRBV12-3/TRBV12-4	-	-	TRBJ1-2	CASSSLRRAGGNAGYTF	TGTGCCAGCAGTTCCCTCCGGAGGGCAGGAGGGAACGCTGGCTACACCTTC
TRBV7-9	-	many	TRBJ1-6	CASSLPDSPLHF	TGTGCCAGCAGCTTGCCGGATTCACCCCTCCACTTT
TRBV7-9	-	-	TRBJ1-1	CASSLGSLRGPLNTEAFF	TGTGCCAGCAGCTTAGGGTCCCTCAGGGGCCCTCTGAACACTGAAGCTTTCTTT
TRBV10-3	TRBD2	many	TRBJ2-7	CAISEPSGRGNYEQYF	TGTGCCATCAGTGAGCCTAGCGGGAGAGGTAACTACGAGCAGTACTTC
TRBV5-1	-	-	TRBJ1-2	CASSMEDRGYTF	TGCGCCAGCAGCATGGAGGATCGGGGCTACACCTTC
TRBV6-5	-	-	TRBJ1-6	CASSYLGGGSPLHF	TGTGCCAGCAGTTACCTCGGAGGAGGGTCACCCCTCCACTTT
TRBV6-1	-	-	TRBJ1-1	CASIPDTYLNTEAFF	TGTGCCAGCATTCCCGACACTTATCTGAACACTGAAGCTTTCTTT
TRBV5-1	-	few	TRBJ1-4	CASSLTPTTNEKLFF	TGCGCCAGCAGCTTAACTCCCACAACTAATGAAAAACTGTTTTTT
TRBV5-1	-	few	TRBJ1-1	CASNNGDGRNTEAFF	TGCGCCAGCAACAACGGGGACGGCCGGAACACTGAAGCTTTCTTT
TRBV5-6	TRBD1	-	TRBJ1-1	CASSPGTGGLRTEAFF	TGTGCCAGCAGTCCTGGGACAGGGGGTTTACGGACTGAAGCTTTCTTT
TRBV7-6	-	-	TRBJ2-2	CASRRLAEGGTGELFF	TGTGCCAGCAGGCGTCTAGCGGAAGGGGGGACCGGGGAGCTGTTTTTT
TRBV6-5	-	few	TRBJ1-5	CASSEWVRSSNQPQHF	TGTGCCAGCAGTGAGTGGGTCAGAAGTAGCAATCAGCCCCAGCATTTT